One and the same sample provided the 26 T cell receptor beta chains below, sequenced in a study of cytomegalovirus exposure and HLA in healthy donors. The PCR used 60 Vbeta and 13 Jbeta primers. Clones were sequenced by immunoSEQ multiplex PCR, and TCRdb holds only the in-frame ones, with some missing. This sample's table has 130,000 to 150,000 clones. The sample taken for sequencing was PBMCs. The receptors come from a male donor in good health and CMV-seronegative.

The chain joins TRBV9 to TRBJ2-3; D may be TRBD2 (6 bases). CDR1 and CDR2 (germline): SGDLS, YYNGEE. V was shortened by 2 bases and J by 2 bases, with 12 bases between the two germline ends. CDR3 length equals 15 residues. In DNA, the CDR3 is TGTGCCAGCAGCGTCCGGGACTTCATCACAGATACGCAGTATTTT. It specifies CASSVRDFITDTQYF.

The V call is TRBV19, the J call TRBJ1-5; the match to TRBD1 covers 8 bases. CDR1 is LNHDA, CDR2 SQIVND, per germline (reference sequence). The trim removed 2 bases at V and 6 bases at J, leaving 6 bases unmatched. The CDR3 runs to 15 residues. In nucleotides, the CDR3 is TGTGCCAGTAGTATACGGACAGGGACAGGTCAGCCCCAGCATTTT. This codes for CASSIRTGTGQPQHF.

This chain links TRBV6-5 with TRBJ1-1; D might be TRBD1 (5 bases). CDR3 length: 14 amino acids. Between the trimmed V and J ends, which lost 4 bases and 4 bases, there was a span of 13 bases. The germline CDR1 and CDR2 sequences are MNHEY and SVGAGI. The CDR3 DNA follows: TGTGCCAGCAGTTTTGGGGGGTCCGGCACTGAAGCTTTCTTT. Protein product: CASSFGGSGTEAFF.

CDR3 in amino acids: CASSFKGDTEAFF. The CDR3 region has the DNA TGTGCCAGCAGTTTCAAGGGGGACACTGAAGCTTTCTTT. The V call is TRBV6-5, the J call TRBJ1-1; D possibly corresponds to TRBD1 (6 bases). The V end was cut by 4 bases, the J end by 3 bases, with 9 bases between. Germline CDR1 reads MNHEY; CDR2 reads SVGAGI. CDR3 length: 13 residues.

J is TRBJ1-2 and V is TRBV18; perhaps TRBD1 as D (5 bases). This CDR3 has 13 amino acids. V lost 6 bases and J lost 4, with 12 bases in between. CDR1 KGHSH and CDR2 LQKENI come from the germline V gene. This chain's CDR3 is CASSEGLGYGYTF. The CDR3 DNA follows: TGTGCCAGCTCGGAGGGACTGGGCTATGGCTACACCTTC.

This chain connects TRBV5-6 to TRBJ2-7; perhaps TRBD1 as D (5 bases). Trimming cost V 1 base and J 3 bases, with 14 bases left between them. There are 15 residues in the CDR3. Per germline, CDR1 SGHDT and CDR2 YYEEEE. The CDR3 sequence: CASSLWGTPYYEQYF. The CDR3 nucleotides are TGTGCCAGCAGCTTGTGGGGCACCCCCTACTACGAGCAGTACTTC. Drawing the rest from reference TRBV5-6 and TRBJ2-7, the complete variable domain is DAGVTQSPTHLIKTRGQQVTLRCSPKSGHDTVSWYQQALGQGPQFIFQYYEEEERQRGNFPDRFSGHQFPNYSSELNVNALLLGDSALYLCASSLWGTPYYEQYFGPGTRLTVT.

The chain recombines TRBV10-2 with TRBJ1-1; unclear D gene. CDR1 is WSHSY, CDR2 SAAADI, per germline. V gave up 3 bases and J gave up 1 base, with 6 bases separating them. This CDR3 contains 13 residues. Here the CDR3 DNA reads TGCGCCAGCAGTGAAGGGAGGAACACTGAAGCTTTCTTT. Translated, it gives CASSEGRNTEAFF.

In the case of this clone: An end of the junction differs from the germline gene, which may be a read error. The V and J genes are TRBV7-2 and TRBJ1-1; 7 nucleotides agree with TRBD1. The germline V gene has CDR1 SGHTA and CDR2 FQGNSA. CDR3 length: 14 amino acids. The CDR3 region has the DNA TGTGCCGGCAGCCCAGACAGGGTGCGCACTGAAGCTTTCTTT. This gives the protein CAGSPDRVRTEAFF.

The rearrangement uses TRBV7-2 and TRBJ2-2, with D hard to call. The germline V gene encodes CDR1 SGHTA and CDR2 FQGNSA. Trimming cost V 7 bases and J 4 bases, with 19 bases left between them. CDR3 size: 16 residues. CDR3 bases: TGTGCCAGCACCGCTGGTGCAGCGCTCGTCACCGGGGAGCTGTTTTTT. The encoded protein is CASTAGAALVTGELFF.

The rearrangement links TRBV7-8 to TRBJ2-5; 8 bases are a match to TRBD2. The germline gives CDR1 SGHVS, CDR2 FQNEAQ. The CDR3 extends over 16 amino acids. J lost 4 bases, V lost 1 base, and 8 bases had no gene match. The CDR3 is CASSLDSAGGGETQYF. CDR3 coding DNA: TGTGCCAGCAGCTTAGACTCCGCGGGAGGAGGAGAGACCCAGTACTTC.

J is TRBJ2-1 and V is TRBV11-3, with D possibly TRBD2 on 7 matching bases. The germline gives CDR1 SGHNT, CDR2 YENEEA. This CDR3 is built from 15 residues. V dropped 6 bases and J dropped 7 bases, with 19 bases sitting between them. CDR3 sequence (DNA): TGTGCCAGCAGTGCGGGGGCCCTCTATGGGAATGAGCAGTTCTTC. Translation: CASSAGALYGNEQFF.

V is TRBV29-1 and J is TRBJ2-7, with D perhaps matching TRBD1 (6 bases). With 7 bases removed from V and 4 bases from J, the gap between germline ends came to 11 bases. The CDR3 spans 11 residues. Germline assignment: CDR1 SQVTM and CDR2 ANQGSEA. CDR3 in amino acids: CSASRGYEQYF. The CDR3 DNA sequence: TGCAGCGCCTCCAGGGGTTACGAGCAGTACTTC.

This rearrangement joins TRBV25-1 to TRBJ2-1, with 10 bases that match TRBD2. Germline trimming cut 5 bases from V and 2 bases from J; bases unmatched to any gene: 6. Germline CDR1 reads MGHDK; CDR2 reads SYGVNS. This CDR3 has 16 amino acids. CDR3 protein: CASSPVGLAAYNEQFF. CDR3 DNA: TGTGCCAGCAGTCCGGTAGGACTAGCGGCCTACAATGAGCAGTTCTTC.

V usage is TRBV7-9 and J usage is TRBJ1-1, with 8 bases that match TRBD1. The CDR3 has 14 residues. With V trimmed by 5 bases and J by 2 bases, 4 bases remained unmatched. Germline CDR1 and CDR2: SEHNR and FQNEAQ (reference sequence). The CDR3 region has the DNA TGTGCCAGCAGCCCGGACAGGGACAACACTGAAGCTTTCTTT. This translates into CASSPDRDNTEAFF. Drawing the rest from reference TRBV7-9 and TRBJ1-1, the complete variable domain is DTGVSQNPRHKITKRGQNVTFRCDPISEHNRLYWYRQTLGQGPEFLTYFQNEAQLEKSRLLSDRFSAERPKGSFSTLEIQRTEQGDSAMYLCASSPDRDNTEAFFGQGTRLTVV.

The V and J genes are TRBV9 and TRBJ2-5; TRBD1 is a possible D gene (6 bases). Germline loops: CDR1 SGDLS, CDR2 YYNGEE. The length of the CDR3 is 13 residues. V was trimmed by 0 bases and J by 5 bases, leaving 8 bases between them. The CDR3 coding sequence is TGTGCCAGCAGCGTAGTACAGGGCGAGACCCAGTACTTC. This sequence encodes CASSVVQGETQYF.

This chain connects TRBV5-1 to TRBJ1-5, with D hard to call. The V gene's germline CDR1 is SGHRS and CDR2 YFSETQ. This CDR3 contains 14 residues. Between the trimmed V and J ends, which lost 0 bases and 5 bases, there was a span of 9 bases. The DNA of the CDR3 is TGCGCCAGCAGCTTGGATAATCCGGATCAGCCCCAGCATTTT. Translating it yields CASSLDNPDQPQHF.

This chain connects TRBV5-8 to TRBJ1-4; a weak D match, TRBD1 (5 bases). CDR1 and CDR2 (germline): SGHTS, YDEGEE. Between the trimmed V and J ends, which lost 4 bases and 10 bases, there was a span of 26 bases. This CDR3 is built from 17 residues. CDR3 in amino acids: CASSPRIFMGRGGKLFF. Written as DNA, the CDR3 is TGTGCCAGCAGCCCTCGAATATTCATGGGGCGGGGTGGAAAACTGTTTTTT.

V gene TRBV5-1 combines with J gene TRBJ2-5, with D possibly being TRBD2 (6 bases). Trimming pared 0 bases from V and 12 bases from J, leaving 12 bases between. Looked up from germline, CDR1 is SGHRS and CDR2 is YFSETQ. The CDR3 has 12 residues. CDR3 region: CASSLAGTSKYF. DNA of the CDR3: TGCGCCAGCAGCTTGGCTGGGACTTCGAAGTACTTC. The variable domain in full, with the rest retrieved from reference TRBV5-1 and TRBJ2-5, is KAGVTQTPRYLIKTRGQQVTLSCSPISGHRSVSWYQQTPGQGLQFLFEYFSETQRNKGNFPGRFSGRQFSNSRSEMNVSTLELGDSALYLCASSLAGTSKYFGPGTRLLVL.

The chain uses TRBV28 and TRBJ1-5; maybe TRBD1 (5 bases). V was trimmed by 4 bases and J by 0 bases, leaving 13 bases between them. This CDR3 has 16 amino acids. CDR1 MDHEN and CDR2 SYDVKM come from the germline V gene. CDR3 sequence: CASSSGGTYSNQPQHF. DNA of the CDR3: TGTGCCAGCAGTTCCGGGGGGACGTATAGCAATCAGCCCCAGCATTTT.

V usage is TRBV6-6 and J usage is TRBJ1-2; D perhaps matches TRBD1 (5 bases). This CDR3 has 13 amino acids. CDR1 and CDR2 (germline): MNHNY, SVGAGI (reference sequence). V lost 9 bases to trimming and J lost 3 bases, with 14 bases between them. The CDR3 DNA is TGTGCCAGTATGCAGGGAATTGACTATGGCTACACCTTC. Translating it yields CASMQGIDYGYTF.

This rearrangement joins TRBV7-8 to TRBJ2-1, with TRBD2 identical over 10 bases. With V trimmed by 6 bases and J by 0 bases, 8 bases remained unmatched. The germline V gene encodes CDR1 SGHVS and CDR2 FQNEAQ. The CDR3 is made up of 17 amino acids. This CDR3 is CASRPRGLANSYNEQFF. DNA of the CDR3: TGTGCCAGCAGGCCTCGGGGACTAGCGAACTCCTACAATGAGCAGTTCTTC.

The chain has TRBV4-3 and TRBJ1-4; unclear D gene. Trimming left V 0 bases short and J 8 bases short, with 7 bases between. This CDR3 contains 13 residues. CDR1 LGHNA and CDR2 YSLEER come from the germline V gene. The CDR3, as DNA: TGCGCCAGCAGCCAAGATAGCGTCGAAAAACTGTTTTTT. Its protein product is CASSQDSVEKLFF.

V usage is TRBV4-2 and J usage is TRBJ2-7; perhaps TRBD1 as D (5 bases). This CDR3 is 15 amino acids long. Germline CDR1 is LGHNA and CDR2 is YNFKEQ. V lost 4 bases and J lost 0, with 13 bases in between. CDR3 DNA sequence: TGTGCCAGCAGCCCCAGGACAAGGAGCTCCTACGAGCAGTACTTC. Amino acids: CASSPRTRSSYEQYF.

This chain connects TRBV7-8 to TRBJ1-2, with D tentatively TRBD1 (6 bases). The CDR3 sequence is 14 residues long. V lost 4 bases, J lost 2 bases, and 11 bases lay in between. Looked up from germline, CDR1 is SGHVS and CDR2 is FQNEAQ. The CDR3 DNA reads TGTGCCAGCAGCTATACCCAGGGGAACTATGGCTACACCTTC. This encodes CASSYTQGNYGYTF.

The V and J genes are TRBV5-6 and TRBJ2-1; 8 bases are a match to TRBD1. Trimming removed 3 bases from V and 7 bases from J; junction bases left unmatched: 12. The CDR3 runs 16 residues. The germline gives CDR1 SGHDT, CDR2 YYEEEE. The CDR3 coding sequence is TGTGCCAGCAGCTCCCCCCGGGACAGGAGAGGGAATGAGCAGTTCTTC. Translated, it gives CASSSPRDRRGNEQFF.

The gene calls are TRBV19 and TRBJ1-5; possible D gene TRBD1, 5 bases. Germline V gives CDR1 LNHDA, CDR2 SQIVND (reference sequence). This CDR3 is 13 amino acids long. Trimming took 3 bases from V and 5 from J, leaving 8 bases between them. In nucleotides, the CDR3 is TGTGCCAGTAGTATGGACAAAGATCAGCCCCAGCATTTT. Its protein product is CASSMDKDQPQHF.